This T cell receptor beta chain was found in a study of blood T cell repertoires in COVID-19. The wider study: Sites in the United States, Italy and Spain provided acute and convalescent COVID-19 samples.

Unmatched junction bases numbered 7, after V lost 4 bases and J lost 0 bases. This CDR3 spans 16 amino acids. Germline V CDR1 and CDR2: SGHVS, FQNEAQ. Sequencing used immunoSEQ multiplex PCR; TCRdb keeps in-frame clones, though not all of them. The table includes about 180,000 clones, around 83% detected once. V is TRBV7-8 and J is TRBJ2-3, with 7 bases matching TRBD2. Input material: peripheral blood. This receptor was obtained from a woman in her 30s with active or convalescent COVID-19. CDR3 in DNA: TGTGCCAGCAGCTCGAGCCGGGACTATAGCACAGATACGCAGTATTTT. Translation gives CASSSSRDYSTDTQYF.